The sequence of this TCR beta chain was determined in a study of shared clonotypes between healthy human individuals. CDR3 size: 17 residues. Germline V gene data show CDR1 as SGHRS and CDR2 as YFSETQ. Trimming took 0 bases from V and 1 from J, leaving 16 bases between them. Only a few counts were recorded for this clone. Here immunoSEQ multiplex PCR was the method, and the copy in TCRdb shows in-frame clones only, minus some. The sample has about 2.4 million clones, over 85% seen once. All of the donors resided in Nashville, Tennessee, and each was a Caucasian adult. A CD45RA+ naive subset and a CD45RA-negative memory subset were split from CD4+ cells.

The V and J genes are TRBV5-1 and TRBJ1-1; D might be TRBD1 (5 bases). The sample was naive CD4+ T cells sorted from blood. Sample subset: CD45RA+ positively selected. This TCR was sampled from a young man in good health. In DNA form, the CDR3 reads TGCGCCAGCAGCTTGGCGGGGCAGGGAGTTAAGAACACTGAAGCTTTCTTT. Translated, it gives CASSLAGQGVKNTEAFF.